What follows are 25 T cell receptor beta chains derived from one specimen sequenced in a study of T cell repertoires in cytomegalovirus infection. TCRdb used MiXCR to reprocess the reads, holding one entry per CDR3 protein. The table records roughly 500,000 distinct CDR3 sequences, 30% to 35% of them present only once. For these TCRs, the target antigens are not known. Source: cultured PBMCs, taken from culture after CMV antigen stimulation. These TCRs come from a human donor in good health (CMV status not recorded). Some clones in this sample may be carry-over from other donors' samples.

Many counts were recorded for this clonotype. The chain employs TRBV7-2 and TRBJ1-5, with 7 nucleotides matching TRBD1. The CDR3 has 14 residues. V shed 5 bases, J shed 5 bases, and the junction held 6 bases outside the gene matches. Per the germline V gene, CDR1 is SGHTA and CDR2 is FQGNSA. CDR3 sequence (DNA): TGTGCCAGCAGCCTACGACAGGGTGATCAGCCCCAGCATTTT. Protein: CASSLRQGDQPQHF. The full variable domain, completed using reference TRBV7-2 and TRBJ1-5, is GAGVSQSPSNKVTEKGKDVELRCDPISGHTALYWYRQSLGQGLEFLIYFQGNSAPDKSGLPSDRFSAERTGGSVSTLTIQRTQQEDSAVYLCASSLRQGDQPQHFGDGTRLSIL.

V gene TRBV6-2 or TRBV6-3 combines with J gene TRBJ1-2, with D maybe TRBD1 (6 bases). The CDR3 spans 15 residues. Germline lookup yields CDR1 MNHEY and CDR2 SVGEGT. Trimming took off 5 bases at V and 4 bases at J, with 17 bases between the two ends. CDR3 residues: CASSTIQGGGYGYTF. The CDR3 coding sequence is TGTGCCAGCAGTACAATCCAGGGAGGGGGCTATGGCTACACCTTC.

The chain uses TRBV29-1 and TRBJ1-5; 7 nucleotides match TRBD1. The CDR3 covers 16 residues. Germline V lookup: CDR1 SQVTM, CDR2 ANQGSEA. V shed 7 bases and J 0 bases; nucleotides not matched to a gene: 12. The DNA of the CDR3 is TGCAGCGCTACATTTGGGGACAGCGGTAGCAATCAGCCCCAGCATTTT. Protein product: CSATFGDSGSNQPQHF. Supplemented by reference TRBV29-1 and TRBJ1-5, the full variable domain reads SAVISQKPSRDICQRGTSLTIQCQVDSQVTMMFWYRQQPGQSLTLIATANQGSEATYESGFVIDKFPISRPNLTFSTLTVSNMSPEDSSIYLCSATFGDSGSNQPQHFGDGTRLSIL.

Only a few counts were recorded for this clonotype. The V gene is TRBV6-2 or TRBV6-3, the J gene TRBJ2-7, with TRBD2 matching over 10 bases. The CDR3 runs to 14 residues. V lost 4 bases and J lost 5; bases outside the gene matches: 5. Germline loops: CDR1 MNHEY, CDR2 SVGEGT. The CDR3 nucleotides are TGTGCCAGCAGTTCAGCGGGAGGGGAAAACGAGCAGTACTTC. This encodes CASSSAGGENEQYF.

This clonotype was observed a handful of times. The V and J genes are TRBV6-2 or TRBV6-3 and TRBJ2-5; TRBD1 matches 10 bases. The ends lost 6 bases at V and 5 bases at J; junction bases unmatched: 9. The germline CDR1 and CDR2 sequences are MNHEY and SVGEGT. The CDR3 spans 15 residues. Here the CDR3 reads CASRATGGAGETQYF. In nucleotides, the CDR3 is TGTGCCAGCAGGGCGACAGGGGGCGCAGGGGAGACCCAGTACTTC.

Written as DNA, the CDR3 is TGTGCCAGTAGTTGGGGACAGGGAGGTCAGCCCCAGCATTTT. This gives the protein CASSWGQGGQPQHF. The genes are TRBV19 and TRBJ1-5; the match to TRBD1 covers 9 bases. CDR3 length: 14 residues. Germline V lookup: CDR1 LNHDA, CDR2 SQIVND (reference sequence). V was pared by 5 bases and J by 6 bases, with 5 bases of the junction left unmatched.

The chain recombines TRBV29-1 with TRBJ1-5; D is unclear. Trimming took off 7 bases at V and 4 bases at J, with 11 bases between the two ends. CDR1 SQVTM and CDR2 ANQGSEA come from the germline V gene. This CDR3 has 12 amino acids. Written as DNA, the CDR3 is TGCAGCGGAGGTCATCCTAATCAGCCCCAGCATTTT. Amino acid sequence: CSGGHPNQPQHF.

In its sample, this clonotype was seen a few times. This sequence joins TRBV6-1 and TRBJ2-5, with TRBD1 as a possible D gene (6 bases). Germline CDR1 is MNHNS and CDR2 is SASEGT. The CDR3 is 13 amino acids. The V end lost 2 bases, the J end lost 3 bases, and 7 bases lay between the germline ends. In DNA form, the CDR3 reads TGTGCCAGCAGTGAACCAGGGGAAGAGACCCAGTACTTC. Its translation is CASSEPGEETQYF.

This clonotype appeared a single time. This rearrangement joins TRBV19 to TRBJ2-1; D perhaps matches TRBD2 (5 bases). The CDR3 is 17 residues long. Germline V gene lookup returns CDR1 LNHDA and CDR2 SQIVND (reference sequence). V dropped 7 bases and J dropped 4 bases, with 23 bases sitting between them. As DNA, the CDR3 is TGTGCCAGTACAGGTATCCAACTGGCGGGCCCATACAATGAGCAGTTCTTC. Translating it yields CASTGIQLAGPYNEQFF. Combining the CDR3 with reference TRBV19 and TRBJ2-1 gives the whole variable domain DGGITQSPKYLFRKEGQNVTLSCEQNLNHDAMYWYRQDPGQGLRLIYYSQIVNDFQKGDIAEGYSVSREKKESFPLTVTSAQKNPTAFYLCASTGIQLAGPYNEQFFGPGTRLTVL.

V usage is TRBV7-9 and J usage is TRBJ2-2, with TRBD2 matching over 10 bases. The CDR3 consists of 16 residues. The germline V gene encodes CDR1 SEHNR and CDR2 FQNEAQ (reference sequence). Trimming removed 7 bases from V and 3 bases from J; junction bases left unmatched: 8. The DNA for the CDR3 is TGTGCCAGCACCCCCCCCCTAGCGGGAGACACCGGGGAGCTGTTTTTT. This sequence encodes CASTPPLAGDTGELFF.

This clonotype was recorded a few times. V gene TRBV7-9 combines with J gene TRBJ2-1, with D perhaps matching TRBD2 (5 bases). The CDR3 is 12 amino acids. CDR1 and CDR2 (germline): SEHNR, FQNEAQ (reference sequence). Trimming shortened V by 9 bases and J by 3 bases, and 9 bases separated the two germline ends. CDR3 protein: CASRDDYNEQFF. The CDR3 region has the DNA TGTGCCAGTCGGGATGACTACAATGAGCAGTTCTTC.

This rearrangement joins TRBV12-3 or TRBV12-4 to TRBJ2-5; 7 bases fit TRBD1. The CDR3 spans 15 residues. V shed 6 bases and J 2 bases; nucleotides not matched to a gene: 9. Written as DNA, the CDR3 is TGTGCCAGCAGCTCGCTGACAGGGCTGCAAGAGACCCAGTACTTC. This codes for CASSSLTGLQETQYF.

The V and J genes are TRBV24-1 and TRBJ2-1; 9 positions match TRBD2. J lost 7 bases, V lost 3 bases, and 15 bases had no gene match. The CDR3 loop spans 18 amino acids. CDR1 is KGHDR and CDR2 is SFDVKD in the germline V gene. DNA of the CDR3: TGTGCCACCAGTGATAGGGGGGGAGTTGGTAGCGGGAGAAATGAGCAGTTCTTC. Its protein is CATSDRGGVGSGRNEQFF.

This clonotype was detected ten times or more. This CDR3 reads CASSLDRTGAGGYTF. CDR3 nucleotides: TGTGCCAGCAGCTTAGACCGGACAGGGGCGGGGGGCTACACCTTC. The V and J genes are TRBV7-2 and TRBJ1-2; 9 bases are a match to TRBD1. Unmatched junction bases numbered 8, after V lost 1 base and J lost 8 bases. This CDR3 region has 15 residues. The germline V gene encodes CDR1 SGHTA and CDR2 FQGNSA. Full variable domain (remainder filled in from reference TRBV7-2 and TRBJ1-2): GAGVSQSPSNKVTEKGKDVELRCDPISGHTALYWYRQSLGQGLEFLIYFQGNSAPDKSGLPSDRFSAERTGGSVSTLTIQRTQQEDSAVYLCASSLDRTGAGGYTFGSGTRLTVV.

This clonotype has more than one count but fewer than ten. The chain is built from TRBV4-2 and TRBJ2-7, with TRBD2 identical over 8 bases. With V trimmed by 3 bases and J by 3 bases, 16 bases remained unmatched. This CDR3 contains 18 residues. CDR1 is LGHNA, CDR2 YNFKEQ, per germline. In DNA form, the CDR3 reads TGTGCCAGCAGCCAGGAAATAGCGGGAACGCTCACAAGCTACGAGCAGTACTTC. This gives the protein CASSQEIAGTLTSYEQYF.

This rearrangement joins TRBV5-1 to TRBJ2-1; 7 bases fit TRBD2. V lost 0 bases to trimming and J lost 6 bases; unmatched junction nucleotides: 6. CDR1 and CDR2 (germline): SGHRS, YFSETQ. The CDR3 is 15 residues long. The CDR3 loop is CASSLGASGFNEQFF. The CDR3 nucleotides read TGCGCCAGCAGCTTGGGGGCTAGCGGATTCAATGAGCAGTTCTTC.

In its sample, this clonotype was seen many times. The rearrangement uses TRBV7-2 and TRBJ1-2; D is ambiguous. The CDR3 is made up of 16 amino acids. Between the trimmed V and J ends, which lost 1 base and 1 base, there was a span of 13 bases. CDR1 and CDR2 from the germline V gene are SGHTA and FQGNSA. The CDR3 bases are TGTGCCAGCAGCTTAGACTTGATCGCAATTAACTATGGCTACACCTTC. This gives the protein CASSLDLIAINYGYTF.

This rearrangement joins TRBV20-1 to TRBJ1-4; tentative D call: TRBD1 (6 bases). The V gene's germline CDR1 is DFQATT and CDR2 SNEGSKA (reference sequence). The CDR3 covers 14 residues. V lost 5 bases and J lost 7, with 17 bases in between. The CDR3 DNA follows: TGCAGTGCTCAGGCGGGGGCCTACGGTGAAAAACTGTTTTTT. Translated: CSAQAGAYGEKLFF.

The V and J genes are TRBV19 and TRBJ2-1; the D gene is possibly TRBD2 (6 bases). Germline loops: CDR1 LNHDA, CDR2 SQIVND (reference sequence). The CDR3 is made up of 15 amino acids. The V gene lost 1 base and the J gene lost 4 bases, with 11 bases spanning the gap. As DNA, the CDR3 is TGTGCCAGTAGTATAGGGGCGGGACGATACAATGAGCAGTTCTTC. Translating gives CASSIGAGRYNEQFF. Complete variable domain (other parts from reference TRBV19 and TRBJ2-1): DGGITQSPKYLFRKEGQNVTLSCEQNLNHDAMYWYRQDPGQGLRLIYYSQIVNDFQKGDIAEGYSVSREKKESFPLTVTSAQKNPTAFYLCASSIGAGRYNEQFFGPGTRLTVL.

In this sample, this clonotype turned up a few times. The CDR3 sequence: CASTGSGNSSPLHF. CDR3 nucleotide sequence: TGTGCCAGCACCGGCTCAGGGAATAGTTCACCCCTCCACTTT. This chain uses TRBV7-2 with TRBJ1-6; possibly TRBD1 for D (5 bases). Trimming stripped 7 bases from V and 9 bases from J, with 16 bases between. The germline V gene has CDR1 SGHTA and CDR2 FQGNSA. The CDR3 is 14 amino acids.

There are a few counts of this clonotype. This chain connects TRBV7-3 to TRBJ2-5, with D perhaps TRBD1 (5 bases). Between the trimmed V and J ends, which lost 2 bases and 5 bases, there was a span of 9 bases. The CDR3 length is 13 residues. Germline CDR1 and CDR2: SGHTA and FQGTGA. This CDR3 reads CASSLSTAETQYF. Written as DNA, the CDR3 is TGTGCCAGCAGCTTATCGACAGCTGAGACCCAGTACTTC.

This clonotype has a handful of counts. V and J are TRBV6-2 or TRBV6-3 and TRBJ2-1, with a possible D match to TRBD2 (7 bases). Trimming removed 8 bases at V and 9 bases at J, with 29 bases between. Germline V lookup: CDR1 MNHEY, CDR2 SVGEGT. The CDR3 consists of 17 residues. CDR3 protein: CASRNPRGGRFSSEQFF. In DNA form, the CDR3 reads TGTGCCAGCCGCAACCCCAGGGGCGGGAGATTCTCAAGTGAGCAGTTCTTC.

J is TRBJ2-2 and V is TRBV7-9, with D perhaps matching TRBD1 (6 bases). The CDR3 runs to 14 residues. V dropped 2 bases and J dropped 4 bases, with 8 bases sitting between them. Germline-derived CDR1 and CDR2 are SEHNR and FQNEAQ (reference sequence). CDR3 nucleotide sequence: TGTGCCAGCAGCTTATCAGGGGTCACCGGGGAGCTGTTTTTT. Translating gives CASSLSGVTGELFF.

The V and J genes are TRBV20-1 and TRBJ2-1, with 9 bases aligning to TRBD2. The CDR3 sequence is 14 residues long. Trimming removed 8 bases from V and 8 bases from J; junction bases left unmatched: 13. Germline assignment: CDR1 DFQATT and CDR2 SNEGSKA (reference sequence). The CDR3 bases are TGCAGTACGACGCGGGTAGCGGGAGACGATGAGCAGTTCTTC. It encodes CSTTRVAGDDEQFF.

This clonotype turned up a few times. The CDR3 spells CASSLFRRGLPTEAFF. Written as DNA, the CDR3 is TGTGCCAGCAGTTTATTTAGGAGGGGGCTGCCGACTGAAGCTTTCTTT. This sequence joins TRBV27 and TRBJ1-1, with 7 bases lining up with TRBD1. The germline V gene encodes CDR1 MNHEY and CDR2 SMNVEV (reference sequence). Germline trimming cut 1 base from V and 5 bases from J; bases unmatched to any gene: 10. This CDR3 region has 16 residues.